What follows are 10 T cell receptor beta chains derived from one specimen sequenced in a study of blood T cell repertoires in COVID-19. TCRdb's table, derived via immunoSEQ multiplex PCR, lists solely in-frame clones and lacks some. Among around 200,000 clones listed, approximately 80% were seen once. Material for sequencing was PBMCs or T cells enriched from blood (not recorded which). The receptors derive from a woman between 40 and 50 years old with acute COVID-19.

The chain uses TRBV7-8 and TRBJ2-1; TRBD2 matches 8 bases. CDR3 size: 14 residues. CDR1 and CDR2 from the germline V gene are SGHVS and FQNEAQ. Germline trimming cut 6 bases from V and 1 base from J; bases unmatched to any gene: 2. CDR3 sequence (DNA): TGTGCCAGCAGTCGGGAGGGATCCTACAATGAGCAGTTCTTC. It translates to CASSREGSYNEQFF.

This clone was detected only once. CDR3 sequence: CASSIRGTYGYTF. The CDR3 region has the DNA TGTGCCAGCAGTATTAGGGGGACCTATGGCTACACCTTC. The rearrangement uses TRBV5-4 and TRBJ1-2; D may be TRBD1 (6 bases). The CDR3 is 13 residues long. Germline CDR1 reads SGHNT; CDR2 reads YYREEE (reference sequence). V lost 5 bases and J lost 4, with 12 bases in between.

The chain is built from TRBV7-6 and TRBJ2-5, with 8 bases aligning to TRBD1. CDR3 size: 16 residues. Germline assignment: CDR1 SGHVS and CDR2 FNYEAQ. Unmatched junction bases numbered 13, after V lost 5 bases and J lost 5 bases. CDR3: CASSPRDRGGVETQYF. Here the CDR3 DNA reads TGTGCCAGCAGCCCGAGAGACAGGGGAGGAGTCGAGACCCAGTACTTC.

The J gene is TRBJ2-1, the V gene TRBV5-5; the D gene is possibly TRBD2 (5 bases). The ends were cut back, 2 bases at V and 0 bases at J, with 9 bases in the middle. Germline CDR1 and CDR2: SGHKS and YYEKEE (reference sequence). This CDR3 has 15 amino acids. The CDR3 nucleotides read TGTGCCAGCAGCTTTGCTGGGAGCTCCTACAATGAGCAGTTCTTC. Translation: CASSFAGSSYNEQFF.

The chain employs TRBV3-1 (or the pseudogene TRBV3-2) and TRBJ1-4; perhaps TRBD1 as D (5 bases). The V gene lost 6 bases and the J gene lost 2 bases, with 13 bases spanning the gap. CDR1 and CDR2 (germline): LGHDT, YNNKEL (reference sequence). The CDR3 runs to 15 residues. CDR3 bases: TGTGCCAGCAGGACCAGGGCGGCGACTAATGAAAAACTGTTTTTT. This gives the protein CASRTRAATNEKLFF.

The gene calls are TRBV10-2 and TRBJ1-6; D not resolved. With 4 bases removed from V and 2 bases from J, the gap between germline ends came to 12 bases. Germline V gene sequence: CDR1 WSHSY, CDR2 SAAADI. The CDR3 has 16 residues. CDR3 sequence (DNA): TGCGCCAGCAGTGCCGTCGGCGACACCTATAATTCACCCCTCCACTTT. It encodes CASSAVGDTYNSPLHF.

This chain links TRBV10-3 with TRBJ1-3; D is unclear. Germline CDR1 reads ENHRY; CDR2 reads SYGVKD. CDR3 length: 15 residues. V gave up 4 bases and J gave up 4 bases, with 14 bases separating them. CDR3 in amino acids: CAISAGGLGGNTIYF. The CDR3 DNA sequence: TGTGCCATCAGTGCTGGAGGTTTAGGAGGAAACACCATATATTTT.

This clone turned up a few times. This sample also contains other DNA sequences that code for the same CDR3. The rearrangement links TRBV19 to TRBJ1-1; D is undetermined. Trimming stripped 6 bases from V and 0 bases from J, with 8 bases between. CDR1 and CDR2 (germline): LNHDA, SQIVND (reference sequence). This CDR3 has 13 residues. The CDR3 DNA reads as TGTGCCAGTAGCGCAACAGTGAACACTGAAGCTTTCTTT. Translation gives CASSATVNTEAFF.

The chain employs TRBV4-1 and TRBJ2-3; 7 bases align to TRBD2. The junction had 4 bases not matched to a gene; V was cut back by 4 bases and J by 0 bases. The CDR3 covers 15 residues. CDR1 is MGHRA and CDR2 is YSYEKL in the germline V gene. CDR3 loop: CASSPSGRSTDTQYF. The CDR3 DNA is TGCGCCAGCAGCCCTAGCGGACGTAGCACAGATACGCAGTATTTT.

The rearrangement joins TRBV6-5 to TRBJ1-1, with 9 bases lining up with TRBD1. Germline V lookup: CDR1 MNHEY, CDR2 SVGAGI. The CDR3 extends over 14 amino acids. J gave up 4 bases and V 5 bases, and 5 bases lay outside the gene matches. The CDR3 DNA is TGTGCCAGCAGTCCGACAGGGGGAAGCACTGAAGCTTTCTTT. Residues: CASSPTGGSTEAFF.